Shown below are 23 T cell receptor beta chains from a single sample sequenced in a study of OX40 agonist ivuxolimab in advanced cancers. Library generation was performed with the immunoSEQ multiplex PCR assay. The clones in this table, taken by TCRdb from immuneACCESS, are in-frame only. Not every clone is retained; where verified, under half of the shortfall comes from an unresolved V gene, and the cause of the rest is unknown. In this sample the table shows more than 75,000 clones, roughly 84% of which occur a single time. Clones ranked in the top ten supply 1.1% of the sample. The sequences come from CD4+ or CD8+ T cells sorted from blood, collected in a trial of the OX40 agonist ivuxolimab. These TCRs come from an adult with an advanced solid tumor such as melanoma, head and neck, liver or kidney cancer.

The chain uses TRBV7-8 and TRBJ2-2; no reliable D call. The CDR3 sequence is 15 residues long. V lost 3 bases, J lost 4 bases, and 12 bases lay in between. The V gene's germline CDR1 is SGHVS and CDR2 FQNEAQ. The CDR3 sequence is CASSFSGSSTGELFF. The CDR3 DNA reads TGTGCCAGCAGCTTTTCAGGATCGAGCACCGGGGAGCTGTTTTTT. The variable domain in full, with the rest retrieved from reference TRBV7-8 and TRBJ2-2, is GAGVSQSPRYKVAKRGQDVALRCDPISGHVSLFWYQQALGQGPEFLTYFQNEAQLDKSGLPSDRFFAERPEGSVSTLKIQRTQQEDSAVYLCASSFSGSSTGELFFGEGSRLTVL.

This rearrangement joins TRBV7-3 to TRBJ2-1, with D possibly TRBD2 on 6 matching bases. Per germline, CDR1 SGHTA and CDR2 FQGTGA. The CDR3 length is 14 residues. The V and J ends lost 5 bases and 4 bases respectively, with 12 bases between them. Here the CDR3 reads CASSPRGLYNEQFF. The CDR3 DNA sequence: TGTGCCAGCAGCCCAAGGGGACTTTACAATGAGCAGTTCTTC.

The chain recombines TRBV2 with TRBJ2-6; D ambiguous. The CDR3 extends over 14 amino acids. V dropped 7 bases and J dropped 0 bases, with 7 bases sitting between them. The germline gives CDR1 SNHLY, CDR2 FYNNEI. CDR3 DNA: TGTGCCAGCAAGGCAGTCTCTGGGGCCAACGTCCTGACTTTC. It translates to CASKAVSGANVLTF.

This clone was counted once. V is TRBV12-2 and J is TRBJ2-1; TRBD1, as called in the table, went unchecked against the DNA. TRBV12-2 is a known pseudogene. This CDR3 has 17 amino acids. CDR3 loop: CASRLGFRGPGANEQFF. CDR3 coding DNA: TGTGCAAGTCGCTTAGGCTTCAGGGGGCCGGGCGCCAATGAGCAGTTCTTC.

The rearrangement links TRBV10-2 to TRBJ2-5, with D possibly TRBD2 on 6 matching bases. Germline assignment: CDR1 WSHSY and CDR2 SAAADI. This CDR3 spans 14 amino acids. The V end was cut by 4 bases, the J end by 5 bases, with 14 bases between. The CDR3 DNA reads TGCGCCAGCAGTGTGGGGGGAAGTAGGGAGACCCAGTACTTC. Translation: CASSVGGSRETQYF.

The chain has TRBV28 and TRBJ2-5, with 7 positions matching TRBD2. J gave up 5 bases and V 4 bases, and 1 base lay outside the gene matches. CDR3 length: 12 amino acids. CDR1 and CDR2 (germline): MDHEN, SYDVKM. The CDR3, as DNA: TGTGCCAGCAGTTACGGGAGGGAGACCCAGTACTTC. It translates to CASSYGRETQYF.

This rearrangement joins TRBV7-9 to TRBJ2-3, with D perhaps TRBD1 (5 bases). CDR3 length: 15 residues. V lost 5 bases, J lost 0 bases, and 12 bases lay in between. Germline values: CDR1 SEHNR, CDR2 FQNEAQ (reference sequence). The CDR3 sequence: CASSQGQTSTDTQYF. The CDR3 coding sequence is TGTGCCAGCAGCCAAGGACAAACTAGCACAGATACGCAGTATTTT.

V gene TRBV11-3 combines with J gene TRBJ2-3; D is undetermined. The CDR3 contains 13 residues. Germline CDR1 reads SGHNT; CDR2 reads YENEEA. V gave up 0 bases and J gave up 0 bases, with 1 base separating them. The CDR3: CASSLDSTDTQYF. In DNA, the CDR3 is TGTGCCAGCAGCTTAGACAGCACAGATACGCAGTATTTT.

The chain couples TRBV5-1 to TRBJ1-2, with D perhaps matching TRBD1 (5 bases). The CDR3 loop spans 16 amino acids. Germline CDR1 SGHRS, CDR2 YFSETQ. Trimming shortened V by 0 bases and J by 8 bases, and 20 bases separated the two germline ends. As DNA, the CDR3 is TGCGCCAGCAGCTTGGGATTGGGACCGATCACGGGGGGCTACACCTTC. Its translation is CASSLGLGPITGGYTF.

The gene calls are TRBV6-9 and TRBJ1-1; 7 nucleotides agree with TRBD1. The CDR3 has 12 amino acids. Per the germline V gene, CDR1 is MNHGY and CDR2 is SVAAGI. The trim removed 3 bases at V and 9 bases at J, leaving 4 bases unmatched. Written as DNA, the CDR3 is TGTGCCAGCAGTTACGCAGGGGGACAAGCTTTCTTT. Translated, it gives CASSYAGGQAFF.

V is TRBV4-2 and J is TRBJ2-3, with 12 bases matching TRBD2. CDR3 size: 18 residues. V was pared by 5 bases and J by 3 bases, with 12 bases of the junction left unmatched. CDR1 is LGHNA, CDR2 YNFKEQ, per germline. The CDR3 bases are TGTGCCAGCAGCACCCGATCAACTAGCGGGGGGCGGACAGATACGCAGTATTTT. This gives the protein CASSTRSTSGGRTDTQYF.

The chain couples TRBV5-1 to TRBJ2-1; tentative D call: TRBD2 (5 bases). Germline V gives CDR1 SGHRS, CDR2 YFSETQ. The V end lost 3 bases, the J end lost 0 bases, and 10 bases lay between the germline ends. The CDR3 spans 15 residues. The CDR3 loop reads CASSWSGDSYNEQFF. In DNA form, the CDR3 reads TGCGCCAGCAGCTGGAGCGGAGACTCCTACAATGAGCAGTTCTTC.

V and J are TRBV19 and TRBJ1-1; 7 nucleotides line up with TRBD1. The CDR3 is 13 amino acids. The germline V gene encodes CDR1 LNHDA and CDR2 SQIVND (reference sequence). Losses at the gene ends were 7 bases for V and 4 bases for J; bases not matched to a gene: 6. The CDR3 bases are TGTGCCAGTAATAAGCAGGGGGGCACTGAAGCTTTCTTT. It yields the protein CASNKQGGTEAFF.

The chain carries TRBV2 and TRBJ1-6; D perhaps matches TRBD1 (5 bases). Germline V gives CDR1 SNHLY, CDR2 FYNNEI. V lost 7 bases and J 2 bases, leaving 12 bases between the germline ends. The CDR3 covers 15 residues. The CDR3 region is CASTGTWTYNSPLHF. Written as DNA, the CDR3 is TGTGCCAGCACGGGGACCTGGACCTATAATTCACCCCTCCACTTT.

The V gene is TRBV30, the J gene TRBJ2-7; weak D call: TRBD1 (6 bases). The germline V gene has CDR1 GTSNPN and CDR2 SVGIG (reference sequence). Trimming removed 2 bases from V and 5 bases from J, with 22 bases in between. The CDR3 is made up of 16 amino acids. The CDR3 nucleotides read TGTGCCTGGAGTCCGGCGTGGCAGGGGATTATCAACGAGCAGTACTTC. Its translation is CAWSPAWQGIINEQYF.

This clone has just a few counts. This chain connects TRBV7-2 to TRBJ1-6; D ambiguous. Germline V gene lookup returns CDR1 SGHTA and CDR2 FQGNSA. This CDR3 has 14 amino acids. V gave up 7 bases and J gave up 4 bases, with 11 bases separating them. CDR3 residues: CASKDTPYNSPLHF. The CDR3 nucleotides are TGTGCCAGCAAGGATACACCGTATAATTCACCCCTCCACTTT.

The rearrangement uses TRBV4-1 and TRBJ1-1; weak D call: TRBD1 (5 bases). Deletions cut 0 bases from V and 5 bases from J, with 13 bases between. The CDR3 consists of 15 residues. Germline values: CDR1 MGHRA, CDR2 YSYEKL. CDR3 protein: CASSQDRFRATEAFF. CDR3 coding DNA: TGCGCCAGCAGCCAAGATCGATTCAGGGCTACTGAAGCTTTCTTT.

The CDR3 sequence is CASSLDYNYGYTF. DNA of the CDR3: TGTGCCAGCAGCTTAGATTATAACTATGGCTACACCTTC. This rearrangement joins TRBV7-8 to TRBJ1-2; no clear D gene. CDR1 is SGHVS, CDR2 FQNEAQ, per germline. The V and J ends lost 1 base and 1 base respectively, with 4 bases between them. The CDR3 sequence is 13 residues long.

The CDR3 here is CASSQAWGGVNEQFF. In DNA, the CDR3 is TGTGCCAGCAGCCAAGCTTGGGGGGGGGTCAATGAGCAGTTCTTC. The rearrangement joins TRBV14 to TRBJ2-1; 7 positions match TRBD2. CDR1 is SGHDN and CDR2 is FVKESK in the germline V gene. The J segment lost 6 bases and the V segment lost 1 base, leaving 6 bases of the junction unmatched. The CDR3 totals 15 residues.

The chain's CDR3 is CASSLAGGETQYF. In DNA form, the CDR3 reads TGTGCCAGCAGCTTAGCGGGGGGAGAGACCCAGTACTTC. V is TRBV11-3 and J is TRBJ2-5, with 7 nucleotides matching TRBD2. With V trimmed by 1 base and J by 4 bases, 0 bases remained unmatched. CDR1 SGHNT and CDR2 YENEEA come from the germline V gene. The length of the CDR3 is 13 residues.

The chain links TRBV19 to TRBJ1-2; D is unresolved. Germline V gene lookup returns CDR1 LNHDA and CDR2 SQIVND (reference sequence). With 6 bases removed from V and 0 bases from J, the gap between germline ends came to 11 bases. The CDR3 contains 14 residues. This CDR3 reads CASSRFTANYGYTF. The CDR3, as DNA: TGTGCCAGTAGCCGATTTACCGCTAACTATGGCTACACCTTC. Using reference TRBV19 and TRBJ1-2 for the parts outside the CDR3, the full variable domain is DGGITQSPKYLFRKEGQNVTLSCEQNLNHDAMYWYRQDPGQGLRLIYYSQIVNDFQKGDIAEGYSVSREKKESFPLTVTSAQKNPTAFYLCASSRFTANYGYTFGSGTRLTVV.

The sample holds one count of this clone. CDR3 sequence reads: CASSLGGLADTQYF. The DNA of the CDR3 is TGCGCCAGCAGCCTCGGGGGTTTGGCAGATACGCAGTATTTT. The V and J genes are TRBV5-1 and TRBJ2-3, with D maybe TRBD2 (6 bases). Germline V gene sequence: CDR1 SGHRS, CDR2 YFSETQ. With 4 bases removed from V and 4 bases from J, the gap between germline ends came to 13 bases. The CDR3 runs to 14 residues. Together with reference TRBV5-1 and TRBJ2-3, the CDR3 gives the full variable domain: KAGVTQTPRYLIKTRGQQVTLSCSPISGHRSVSWYQQTPGQGLQFLFEYFSETQRNKGNFPGRFSGRQFSNSRSEMNVSTLELGDSALYLCASSLGGLADTQYFGPGTRLTVL.

The rearrangement links TRBV7-2 to TRBJ1-4, with D hard to call. The CDR3 is 14 amino acids. With 2 bases removed from V and 7 bases from J, the gap between germline ends came to 11 bases. The V gene's germline CDR1 is SGHTA and CDR2 FQGNSA. The CDR3 region is CASSLNGVGEKLFF. For the CDR3, the DNA is TGTGCCAGCAGCTTAAACGGAGTCGGTGAAAAACTGTTTTTT.